These T cell receptor beta chains were read from a single sample in a study of memory CD4+ T cells and cytomegalovirus serostatus. Profiling relied on immunoSEQ multiplex PCR, and the TCRdb table lists in-frame clones only, not all of them. The sample holds tens of thousands of clones, roughly 80% seen once. Source material: memory CD4+ T cells from blood. These receptors were taken from an adult in good health and CMV-seronegative. CDR3s include the opening cysteine and the closing phenylalanine or tryptophan. The D gene is left open where the match is weak. Clone size appears in some rows only: once, few, many, or a class for an expanded clone.

v_call	d_call	j_call	clone_size	cdr3_nt	cdr3_aa
TRBV4-3	.	TRBJ1-2	.	TGCGCCAGCAGCCGAGGGAGCGGCTACACCTTC	CASSRGSGYTF
TRBV28	TRBD1	TRBJ1-2	.	TGTGCCAGCAGTTCGACGGACAGGGTCTATGGCTACACCTTC	CASSSTDRVYGYTF
TRBV5-5	TRBD1	TRBJ1-3	.	TGTGCCAGCAGTCTTACCGGGACAGGGCTTAACTCTGGAAACACCATATATTTT	CASSLTGTGLNSGNTIYF
TRBV9	.	TRBJ2-3	once	TGTGCCAGCAGCGCGGGAGCTTGGAGCACAGATACGCAGTATTTT	CASSAGAWSTDTQYF
TRBV10-3	.	TRBJ1-3	.	TGTGCCATCAGTGAGCCACAAGCAGGTCTTACGGACACCATATATTTT	CAISEPQAGLTDTIYF
TRBV27	.	TRBJ1-4	.	TGTGCCAGCAGGAGAACAGGGACTAATGAAAAACTGTTTTTT	CASRRTGTNEKLFF
TRBV6-6	.	TRBJ1-5	.	TGTGCCAGCACCCTGCAGGGAAATCAGCCCCAGCATTTT	CASTLQGNQPQHF
TRBV28	.	TRBJ1-1	.	TGTGCCAGCAGTTCATACCGGGGCCCACCGAACACTGAAGCTTTCTTT	CASSSYRGPPNTEAFF
TRBV10-3	TRBD1	TRBJ1-3	.	TGTGCCATCAGTCCAGGGGGCACAAACACCATATATTTT	CAISPGGTNTIYF
TRBV10-3	.	TRBJ1-4	.	TGTGCCATCATGTCTGGGGAAAAACTGTTTTTT	CAIMSGEKLFF
TRBV28	.	TRBJ1-2	.	TGTGCCAGCACCGCGGGAAGGGATGGCTACACCTTC	CASTAGRDGYTF
TRBV7-2	TRBD2	TRBJ2-5	.	TGTGCCAGCAGCTTAGGGACTAGCGGGGAGACCCAGTACTTC	CASSLGTSGETQYF
TRBV7-2	TRBD1	TRBJ2-3	.	TGTGCCAGCAGCTCAGGACAGGTGACCTCCTATAGCACAGATACGCAGTATTTT	CASSSGQVTSYSTDTQYF
TRBV5-6	.	TRBJ1-3	.	TGTGCCAGCAGCTATTCTGGAAACACCATATATTTT	CASSYSGNTIYF
TRBV2	.	TRBJ2-5	.	TGTGCCAGCAGTGAAGCGCTCCGGACGACTGGAGAGACCCAGTACTTC	CASSEALRTTGETQYF
TRBV18	.	TRBJ1-4	.	TGTGCCAGCTCACCTCAGGAAAATGAAAAACTGTTTTTT	CASSPQENEKLFF
TRBV6-5	.	TRBJ2-2	.	TGTGCCAGCAGTAAGAACACCGGGGAGCTGTTTTTT	CASSKNTGELFF
TRBV2	.	TRBJ1-6	.	TGTGCCAGCAGTGAAATGAGACAGGTACATTCACCCCTCCACTTT	CASSEMRQVHSPLHF
TRBV4-3	TRBD2	TRBJ2-7	few	TGCGCCAGCAGCCAAGAACCAAGCGGGGTATACGAGCAGTACTTC	CASSQEPSGVYEQYF
TRBV5-1	.	TRBJ1-1	.	TGCGCCAGCAGCTTTACAGGGTCAAAGGGGAACACTGAAGCTTTCTTT	CASSFTGSKGNTEAFF
TRBV4-3	.	TRBJ1-1	.	TGCGCCAGCAGCCAAAACAGCAAGAACACTGAAGCTTTCTTT	CASSQNSKNTEAFF
TRBV7-2	.	TRBJ1-6	few	TGTGCCAGCAGCTTATTTGCGGATAATTCACCCCTCCACTTT	CASSLFADNSPLHF
TRBV7-8	.	TRBJ2-7	.	TGTGCCAGCAGGAGGCGGGGAACCTACGAGCAGTACTTC	CASRRRGTYEQYF
TRBV5-4	TRBD2	TRBJ2-5	.	TGTGCCAGCAGCTTGGCCGGCGCTAGCGGGCAAGAGACCCAGTACTTC	CASSLAGASGQETQYF
TRBV30	.	TRBJ1-1	.	TGTGCCTGGAGCCTACTACGGGATGTTTTCTTT	CAWSLLRDVFF
TRBV7-2	.	TRBJ1-5	.	TGTGCCAGCAGCTCGGACGGGGGGCGCTGGGACAATCAGCCCCAGCATTTT	CASSSDGGRWDNQPQHF
TRBV5-1	TRBD1	TRBJ2-6	.	TGCGCCAGCAGCTTAGAGTGGACAGGGGGAGTTGGGGCCAACGTCCTGACTTTC	CASSLEWTGGVGANVLTF
TRBV28	.	TRBJ2-2	.	TGTGCCAGCACCGACTCGACTGGGAACACCGGGGAGCTGTTTTTT	CASTDSTGNTGELFF
TRBV7-2	.	TRBJ2-1	once	TGTGCCAGCAGCTTGGCGGCAGGGCTTTACAATGAGCAGTTCTTC	CASSLAAGLYNEQFF
TRBV19	.	TRBJ1-1	.	TGTGCCACCAAACCGGGGCTGAACACTGAAGCTTTCTTT	CATKPGLNTEAFF
TRBV7-6	.	TRBJ2-2	.	TGTGCCAGCAGCCCCGGGACAGGGGAGCTGTTTTTT	CASSPGTGELFF
TRBV11-3	.	TRBJ2-3	.	TGTGCCAGCAGCTTGGGGGATCGGTGGGGGACAGATACGCAGTATTTT	CASSLGDRWGTDTQYF
TRBV18	.	TRBJ2-7	.	TGTGCCAGCTCACCACCGGGGAACTACGAGCAGTACTTC	CASSPPGNYEQYF
TRBV6-6	.	TRBJ1-2	.	TGTGCCAGCAGCCCAGGGGTTTACGGGGGCTACACCTTC	CASSPGVYGGYTF
TRBV7-9	.	TRBJ1-2	.	TGTGCCAGCAGCTCACAGGACCCAGGCTATGGCTACACCTTC	CASSSQDPGYGYTF
TRBV6-6	TRBD1	TRBJ1-2	.	TGTGCCAGCAGAGAGGACAGGGAGGGCTACACCTTC	CASREDREGYTF
TRBV30	.	TRBJ1-2	.	TGTGCCTGGTACCTAACAGGACTGAGACGGAACTATGGCTACACCTTC	CAWYLTGLRRNYGYTF
TRBV7-8	.	TRBJ1-6	.	TGTGCCAGCAGACCCGGGGTGCAGCCGGGCTCACCCCTCCACTTT	CASRPGVQPGSPLHF
TRBV19	TRBD1	TRBJ1-1	once	TGTGCCAGTAGTATGAGCGCCGGGACAGGCCATCCGAGAAGCACTGAAGCTTTCTTT	CASSMSAGTGHPRSTEAFF
TRBV18	TRBD2	TRBJ2-1	.	TGTGCCAGCTCACCAGCGGGGGGCCATGATGAGCAGTTCTTC	CASSPAGGHDEQFF
TRBV28	.	TRBJ1-3	.	TGTGCCACTGCGTCCCAGGTTTTCTCTGGAAACACCATATATTTT	CATASQVFSGNTIYF
TRBV9	.	TRBJ2-3	.	TGTGCCAGCAGCGTATCCCCGGCGAGTACAGATACGCAGTATTTT	CASSVSPASTDTQYF